The clone carrying this T cell receptor beta chain was observed many times. Its antigen is unknown. These data originate in a study of neurological immune-mediated disorders. Study-wide results and caveats: The greatest degree of TCR clonal expansion was observed in HTLV-1-associated myelopathy, with the lowest in multiple sclerosis, below that of healthy controls.

CDR1 is SGHTA, CDR2 FQGNSA, per germline. CDR3 size: 14 residues. The V and J ends lost 5 bases and 4 bases respectively, with 12 bases between them. The team produced cDNA through 5'RACE using 10-nucleotide random UMIs. In every sequencing run, more than 170 million TCR-beta sequences were generated from 15-18 subjects. TCRdb analysed the 5' RACE reads with MiXCR anew, one entry per CDR3 protein. Of roughly 70,000 distinct CDR3 sequences in the sample, 3.9% are singletons; the top ten hold 1.3%. 2 million unsorted PBMCs were stored in RNAlater at -80 °C before RNA extraction. The sequencing input was PBMCs. The receptor comes from a man in his thirties or forties with multiple sclerosis. The V and J genes are TRBV7-2 and TRBJ2-1; tentative D call: TRBD1 (6 bases). CDR3 coding DNA: TGTGCCAGCAGCCCCGCAGGGGTTTACAATGAGCAGTTCTTC. Translation gives CASSPAGVYNEQFF.